This record covers a single T cell receptor (beta chain). Its antigen has not been determined. No base quality values were provided; no much bigger clone lies one nucleotide off. This record belongs to a study of glioma-infiltrating T cells after dendritic cell vaccination (dated by TCRdb to 2016 to 2017). A note on the overall study: A cohort of 15 glioblastoma patients from Phase I and II dendritic cell vaccination trials was included, of whom 9 were newly diagnosed and 6 had recurrent disease. Between about 2002 and 2013, patients were given autologous tumor lysate-pulsed dendritic cell vaccination. The vaccine was prepared from monocyte-derived dendritic cells that were cultured for more than six days with IL-4 and GM-CSF and then pulsed overnight with autologous tumor lysate. Patients received three intradermal dendritic cell vaccine injections at biweekly intervals in the arm below the axilla. In glioblastoma patients vaccinated with dendritic cells, deep sequencing of TCR beta CDR3 regions served to measure tumor-infiltrating lymphocyte content and to compare repertoires between tumor and blood. TCR sequencing metrics, including TIL content and tumor-blood repertoire overlap, were correlated with survival after dendritic cell vaccination. General findings and caveats noted by the study authors: No direct relationship between TCR clonality and survival was found, suggesting that a diverse polyclonal response may matter. Longer time to progression and overall survival after dendritic cell vaccination were predicted by higher estimated pretreatment TIL content. The cohort was small and heterogeneous, only a few patients had full blood and tumor sets, and even fewer had initial-recurrent tumor pairs. The response model built on TCR overlap across three groups was characterized as speculative, with prospective validation still needed.

The immunoSEQ assay amplified TCRB CDR3 regions from approximately 1.8 micrograms of genomic DNA, or from all available DNA when less than that amount was available. The multiplex PCR relied on 60 forward primers for TCR V beta segments and 13 reverse primers for J beta segments. To estimate reads per starting template, synthetic control templates were spiked into each sample at limiting dilution. Sequencing produced 87 bp reads on the Illumina HiSeq System. The authors processed their data as follows. PCR and sequencing errors were removed by a nearest neighbor algorithm that merged closely related sequences. TCR overlap was measured as the percentage of unique tumor TCR beta sequences also present in the same patient's peripheral blood. Entries here come from immuneACCESS through TCRdb and include only in-frame sequences with V and J called. Some clones fail to appear in such tables; in the studies checked, an unresolved V gene covers under half of the shortfall, and the cause of the remainder is unknown. The V and J calls and clone size come from that table; D and trimming were worked out from the DNA. This sample holds 35,000 to 40,000 clones; approximately 80% were observed only once. The ten largest clones take up approximately 8.4% of the sample.

Patients were selected for having adequate residual fresh-frozen tumor tissue and more than two years of available survival data. Although molecular status otherwise differed among the glioblastoma patients, no patient had an isocitrate dehydrogenase mutation. PBMC collection took place before vaccination, two weeks after the third vaccination, and at tumor progression if progression occurred. Genomic DNA was extracted with the Qiagen DNeasy Blood extraction Kit. V gives up 1 base and J gives up 4 bases, and the segment between their germline ends measures 16 bases. The germline V gene yields LGHNA for CDR1 and YSLEER for CDR2. Reading from cysteine to phenylalanine, the CDR3 counts 16 amino acids. This entry keeps only the CDR3 DNA: 48 bases, framed from base 1.

The V and J genes are TRBV4-3 and TRBJ2-5; the D gene is perhaps TRBD1, on 5 matching bases. The input for sequencing was blood, taken before dendritic cell vaccination. The TCR originated in a human donor with glioblastoma. The CDR3 loop reads CASSQGGPAGRETQYF. Here is the DNA: TGCGCCAGCAGCCAAGGGGGCCCCGCTGGCAGAGAGACCCAGTACTTC.